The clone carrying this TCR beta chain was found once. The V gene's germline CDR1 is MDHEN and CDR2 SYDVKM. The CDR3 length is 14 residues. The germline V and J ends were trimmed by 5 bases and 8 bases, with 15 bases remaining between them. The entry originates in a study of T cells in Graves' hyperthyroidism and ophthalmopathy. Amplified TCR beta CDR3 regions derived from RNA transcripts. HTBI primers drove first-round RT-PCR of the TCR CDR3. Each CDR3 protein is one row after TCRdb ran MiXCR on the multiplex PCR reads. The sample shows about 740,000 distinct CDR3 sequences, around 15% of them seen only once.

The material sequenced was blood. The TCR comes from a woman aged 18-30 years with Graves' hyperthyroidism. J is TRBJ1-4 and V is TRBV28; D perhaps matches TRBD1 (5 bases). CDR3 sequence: CASSPTDNQEKLFF. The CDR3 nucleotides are TGTGCCAGCAGTCCGACGGACAACCAAGAAAAACTGTTTTTT.